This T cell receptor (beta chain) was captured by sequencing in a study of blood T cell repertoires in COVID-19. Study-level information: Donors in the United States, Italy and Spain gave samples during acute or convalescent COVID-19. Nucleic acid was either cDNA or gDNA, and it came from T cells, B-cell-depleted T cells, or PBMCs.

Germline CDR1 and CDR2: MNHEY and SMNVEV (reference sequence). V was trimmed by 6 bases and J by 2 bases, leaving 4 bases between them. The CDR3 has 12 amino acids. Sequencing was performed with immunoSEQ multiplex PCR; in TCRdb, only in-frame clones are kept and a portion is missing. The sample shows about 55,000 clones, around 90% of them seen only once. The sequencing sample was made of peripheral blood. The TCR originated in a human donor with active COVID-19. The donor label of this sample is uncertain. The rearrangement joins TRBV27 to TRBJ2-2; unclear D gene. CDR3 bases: TGTGCCAGCAGCCCTAACACCGGGGAGCTGTTTTTT. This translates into CASSPNTGELFF.